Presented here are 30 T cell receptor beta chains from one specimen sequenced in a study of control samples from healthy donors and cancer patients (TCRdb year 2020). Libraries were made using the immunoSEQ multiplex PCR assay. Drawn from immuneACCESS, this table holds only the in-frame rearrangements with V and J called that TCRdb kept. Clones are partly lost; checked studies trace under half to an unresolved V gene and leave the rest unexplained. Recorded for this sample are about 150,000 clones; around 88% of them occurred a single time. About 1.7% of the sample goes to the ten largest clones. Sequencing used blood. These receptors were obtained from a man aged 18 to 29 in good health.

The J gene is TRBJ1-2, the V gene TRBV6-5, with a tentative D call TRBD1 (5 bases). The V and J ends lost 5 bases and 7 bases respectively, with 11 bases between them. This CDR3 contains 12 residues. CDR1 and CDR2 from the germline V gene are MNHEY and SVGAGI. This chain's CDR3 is CASSPLGGGYTF. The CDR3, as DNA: TGTGCCAGCAGTCCTCTTGGGGGTGGCTACACCTTC.

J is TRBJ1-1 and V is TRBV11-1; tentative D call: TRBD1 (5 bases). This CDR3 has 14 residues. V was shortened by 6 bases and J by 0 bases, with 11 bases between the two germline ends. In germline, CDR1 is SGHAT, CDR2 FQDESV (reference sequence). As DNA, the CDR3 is TGTGCCAGCAGAAGGACATTTATGAACACTGAAGCTTTCTTT. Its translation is CASRRTFMNTEAFF.

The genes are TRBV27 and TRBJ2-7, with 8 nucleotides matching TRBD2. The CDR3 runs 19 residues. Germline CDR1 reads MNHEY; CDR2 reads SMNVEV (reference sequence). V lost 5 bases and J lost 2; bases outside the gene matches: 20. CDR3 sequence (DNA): TGTGCCAGCAGTCCCGATCCTGGAAGGGGGGACGGGGGGGCCTACGAGCAGTACTTC. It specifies CASSPDPGRGDGGAYEQYF.

The CDR3 DNA follows: TGTGCCCTACGGCGGGTTTCTGGAAACACCATATATTTT. Protein product: CALRRVSGNTIYF. The J gene is TRBJ1-3, the V gene TRBV24-1; no reliable D call. Trimming removed 12 bases from V and 1 base from J, with 12 bases in between. Germline values: CDR1 KGHDR, CDR2 SFDVKD. This CDR3 has 13 residues.

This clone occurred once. CDR3 sequence reads: CASSYPGTSGGRETQYF. As DNA, the CDR3 is TGTGCCAGCAGTTACCCCGGGACTAGCGGGGGTCGGGAGACCCAGTACTTC. The chain employs TRBV5-5 and TRBJ2-5; 14 bases are shared with TRBD2. The CDR3 loop spans 17 amino acids. Looked up from germline, CDR1 is SGHKS and CDR2 is YYEKEE (reference sequence). The trim removed 5 bases at V and 5 bases at J, leaving 11 bases unmatched.

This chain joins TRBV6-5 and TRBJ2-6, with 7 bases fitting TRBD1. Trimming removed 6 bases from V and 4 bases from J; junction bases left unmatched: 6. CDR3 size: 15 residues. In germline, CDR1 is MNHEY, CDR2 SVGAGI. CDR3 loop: CASSDDRDGANVLTF. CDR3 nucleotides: TGTGCCAGCAGCGATGACAGGGACGGGGCCAACGTCCTGACTTTC.

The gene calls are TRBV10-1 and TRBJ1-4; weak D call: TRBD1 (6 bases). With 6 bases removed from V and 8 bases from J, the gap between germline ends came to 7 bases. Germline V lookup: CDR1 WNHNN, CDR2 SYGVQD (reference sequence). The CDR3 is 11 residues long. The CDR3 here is CASRGGEKLFF. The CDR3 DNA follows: TGCGCCAGCAGAGGGGGGGAAAAACTGTTTTTT.

CDR3 in DNA: TGTGCCAGCAGTTTTTTGGACACTTATGGCTACACCTTC. It yields the protein CASSFLDTYGYTF. V usage is TRBV12-3 or TRBV12-4 and J usage is TRBJ1-2, with D maybe TRBD1 (5 bases). The CDR3 extends over 13 amino acids. Trimming removed 3 bases at V and 5 bases at J, with 10 bases between.

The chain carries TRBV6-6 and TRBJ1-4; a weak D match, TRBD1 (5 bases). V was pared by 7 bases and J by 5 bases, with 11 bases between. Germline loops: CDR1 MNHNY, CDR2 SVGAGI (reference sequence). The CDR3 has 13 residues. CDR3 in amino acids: CASTRGDNEKLFF. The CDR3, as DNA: TGTGCCAGCACTCGGGGGGACAATGAAAAACTGTTTTTT.

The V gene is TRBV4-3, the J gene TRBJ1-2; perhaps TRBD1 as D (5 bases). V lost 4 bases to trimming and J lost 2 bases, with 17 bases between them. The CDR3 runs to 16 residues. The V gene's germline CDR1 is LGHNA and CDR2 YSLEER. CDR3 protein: CASSPVQGGENYGYTF. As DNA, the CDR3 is TGCGCCAGCAGCCCCGTGCAGGGTGGGGAAAACTATGGCTACACCTTC.

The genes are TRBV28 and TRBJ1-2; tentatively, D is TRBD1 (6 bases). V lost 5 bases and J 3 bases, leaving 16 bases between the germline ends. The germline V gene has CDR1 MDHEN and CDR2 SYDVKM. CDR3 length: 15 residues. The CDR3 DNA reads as TGTGCCAGCAGTGGCCTTGTAGGGGGGGACTATGGCTACACCTTC. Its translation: CASSGLVGGDYGYTF.

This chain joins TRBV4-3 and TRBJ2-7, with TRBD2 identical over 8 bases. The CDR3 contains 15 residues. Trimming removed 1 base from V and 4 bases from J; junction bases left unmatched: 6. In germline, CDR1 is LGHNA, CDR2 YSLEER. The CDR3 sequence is CASSQGRGGSYEQYF. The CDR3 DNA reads TGCGCCAGCAGCCAAGGCCGGGGGGGATCGTACGAGCAGTACTTC.

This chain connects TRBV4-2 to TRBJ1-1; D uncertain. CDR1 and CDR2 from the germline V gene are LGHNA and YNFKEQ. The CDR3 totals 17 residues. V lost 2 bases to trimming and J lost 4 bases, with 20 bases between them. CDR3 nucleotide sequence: TGTGCCAGCAGCCAATCTCCCACGTCCCGACGGGCCACTGAAGCTTTCTTT. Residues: CASSQSPTSRRATEAFF.

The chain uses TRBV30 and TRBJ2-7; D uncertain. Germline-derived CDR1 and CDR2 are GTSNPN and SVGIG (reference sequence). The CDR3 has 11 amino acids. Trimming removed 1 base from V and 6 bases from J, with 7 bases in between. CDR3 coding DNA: TGTGCCTGGAGTGACCTCATCGAGCAGTACTTC. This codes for CAWSDLIEQYF.

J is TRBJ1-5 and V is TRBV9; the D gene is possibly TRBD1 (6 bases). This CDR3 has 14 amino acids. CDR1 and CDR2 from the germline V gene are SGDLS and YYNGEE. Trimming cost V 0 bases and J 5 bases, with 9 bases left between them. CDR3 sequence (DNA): TGTGCCAGCAGCGTAGAGGGGGGCTATCAGCCCCAGCATTTT. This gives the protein CASSVEGGYQPQHF. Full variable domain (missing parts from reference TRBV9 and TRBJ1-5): DSGVTQTPKHLITATGQRVTLRCSPRSGDLSVYWYQQSLDQGLQFLIQYYNGEERAKGNILERFSAQQFPDLHSELNLSSLELGDSALYFCASSVEGGYQPQHFGDGTRLSIL.

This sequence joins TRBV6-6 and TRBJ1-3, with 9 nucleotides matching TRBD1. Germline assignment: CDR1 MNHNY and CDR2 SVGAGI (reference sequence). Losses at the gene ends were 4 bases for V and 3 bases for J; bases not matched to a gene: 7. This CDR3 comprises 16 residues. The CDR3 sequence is CASSSGQGLFGNTIYF. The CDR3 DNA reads TGTGCCAGCAGTTCGGGACAGGGATTATTTGGAAACACCATATATTTT.

The CDR3: CASSLSQGFSGNTIYF. CDR3 in DNA: TGTGCCAGCAGTTTGTCTCAGGGTTTCTCTGGAAACACCATATATTTT. The rearrangement uses TRBV27 and TRBJ1-3; D is possibly TRBD1 (5 bases). V gave up 3 bases and J gave up 0 bases, with 12 bases separating them. The germline gives CDR1 MNHEY, CDR2 SMNVEV (reference sequence). The CDR3 length is 16 residues.

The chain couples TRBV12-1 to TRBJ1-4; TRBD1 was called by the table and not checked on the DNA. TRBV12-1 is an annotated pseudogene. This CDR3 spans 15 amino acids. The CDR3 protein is CASSFRRGQSEKLFF. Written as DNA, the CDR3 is TGTGCCAGCAGCTTTCGCAGGGGGCAAAGTGAAAAACTGTTTTTT.

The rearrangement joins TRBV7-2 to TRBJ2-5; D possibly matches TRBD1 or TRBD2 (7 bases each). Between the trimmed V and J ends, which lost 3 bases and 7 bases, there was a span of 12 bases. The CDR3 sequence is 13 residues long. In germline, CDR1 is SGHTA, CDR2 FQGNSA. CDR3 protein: CASSFDREGTQYF. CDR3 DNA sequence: TGTGCCAGCAGCTTTGACAGGGAGGGGACCCAGTACTTC.

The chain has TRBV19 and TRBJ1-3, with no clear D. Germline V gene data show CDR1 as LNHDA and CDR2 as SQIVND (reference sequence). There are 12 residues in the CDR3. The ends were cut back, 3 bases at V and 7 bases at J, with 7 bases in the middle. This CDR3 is CASSMARNTIYF. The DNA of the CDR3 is TGTGCCAGTAGTATGGCGCGGAACACCATATATTTT. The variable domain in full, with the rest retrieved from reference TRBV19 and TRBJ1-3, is DGGITQSPKYLFRKEGQNVTLSCEQNLNHDAMYWYRQDPGQGLRLIYYSQIVNDFQKGDIAEGYSVSREKKESFPLTVTSAQKNPTAFYLCASSMARNTIYFGEGSWLTVV.

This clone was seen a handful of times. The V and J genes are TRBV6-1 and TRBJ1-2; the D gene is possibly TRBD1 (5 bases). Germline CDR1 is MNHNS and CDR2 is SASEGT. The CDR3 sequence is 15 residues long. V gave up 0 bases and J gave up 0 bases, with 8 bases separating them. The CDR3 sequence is CASSEALTANYGYTF. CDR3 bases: TGTGCCAGCAGTGAAGCTTTGACAGCTAACTATGGCTACACCTTC.

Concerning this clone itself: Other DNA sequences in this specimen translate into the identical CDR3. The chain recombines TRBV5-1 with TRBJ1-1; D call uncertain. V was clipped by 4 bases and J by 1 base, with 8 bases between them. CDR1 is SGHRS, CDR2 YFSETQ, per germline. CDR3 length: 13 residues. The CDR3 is CASSPRENTEAFF. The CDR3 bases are TGCGCCAGCAGCCCACGTGAGAACACTGAAGCTTTCTTT. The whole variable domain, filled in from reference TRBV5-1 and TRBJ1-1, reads KAGVTQTPRYLIKTRGQQVTLSCSPISGHRSVSWYQQTPGQGLQFLFEYFSETQRNKGNFPGRFSGRQFSNSRSEMNVSTLELGDSALYLCASSPRENTEAFFGQGTRLTVV.

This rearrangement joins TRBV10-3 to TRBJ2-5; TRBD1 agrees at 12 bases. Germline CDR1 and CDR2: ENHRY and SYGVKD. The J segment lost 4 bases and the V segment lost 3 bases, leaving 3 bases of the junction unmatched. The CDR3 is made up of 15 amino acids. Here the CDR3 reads CAISEGTGGLETQYF. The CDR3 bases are TGTGCCATCAGTGAAGGGACAGGGGGCTTAGAGACCCAGTACTTC.

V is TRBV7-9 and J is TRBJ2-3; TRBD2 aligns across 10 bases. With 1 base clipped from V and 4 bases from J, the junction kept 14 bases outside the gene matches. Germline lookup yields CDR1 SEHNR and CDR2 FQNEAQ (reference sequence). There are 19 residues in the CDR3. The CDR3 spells CASSLVAVAGGRRADTQYF. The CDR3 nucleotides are TGTGCCAGCAGCTTAGTCGCAGTAGCGGGGGGCCGGAGGGCAGATACGCAGTATTTT.

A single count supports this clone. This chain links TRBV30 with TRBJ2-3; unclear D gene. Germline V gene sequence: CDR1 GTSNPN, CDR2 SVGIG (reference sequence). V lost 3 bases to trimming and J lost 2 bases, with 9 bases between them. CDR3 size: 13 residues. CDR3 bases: TGTGCCTGGAGCTGGAAATCCACAGATACGCAGTATTTT. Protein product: CAWSWKSTDTQYF.

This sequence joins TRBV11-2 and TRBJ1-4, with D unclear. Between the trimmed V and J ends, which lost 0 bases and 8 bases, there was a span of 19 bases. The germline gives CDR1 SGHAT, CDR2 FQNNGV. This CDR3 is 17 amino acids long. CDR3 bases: TGTGCCAGCAGCTTAGAATTTGTTTCTACATTGAGGGAAAAACTGTTTTTT. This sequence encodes CASSLEFVSTLREKLFF.

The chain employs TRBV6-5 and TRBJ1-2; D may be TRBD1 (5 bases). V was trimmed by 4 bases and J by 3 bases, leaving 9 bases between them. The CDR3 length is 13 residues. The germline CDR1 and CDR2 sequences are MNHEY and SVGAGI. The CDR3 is CASSSGGYYGYTF. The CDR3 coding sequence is TGTGCCAGCAGTTCTGGGGGATACTATGGCTACACCTTC.

The CDR3 DNA is TGTGCCAGCAGCTACGGGGGGGCCAACACCGGGGAGCTGTTTTTT. This sequence encodes CASSYGGANTGELFF. The V and J genes are TRBV7-2 and TRBJ2-2, with 8 bases identical to TRBD2. In germline, CDR1 is SGHTA, CDR2 FQGNSA. The CDR3 contains 15 residues. V lost 4 bases and J lost 2; bases outside the gene matches: 3.

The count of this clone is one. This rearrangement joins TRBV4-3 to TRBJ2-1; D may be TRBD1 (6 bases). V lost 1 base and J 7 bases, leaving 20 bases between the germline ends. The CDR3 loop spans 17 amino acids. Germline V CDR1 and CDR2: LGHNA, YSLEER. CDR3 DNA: TGCGCCAGCAGCCAAGGGCTACGGACAGCCGGTGGAAATGAGCAGTTCTTC. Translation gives CASSQGLRTAGGNEQFF.

The CDR3 DNA sequence: TGCAGCGTTGGAGACGTCAGTAATCAGCCCCAGCATTTT. Translation gives CSVGDVSNQPQHF. This chain joins TRBV29-1 and TRBJ1-5; no firm D call. Trimming shortened V by 4 bases and J by 4 bases, and 11 bases separated the two germline ends. Germline lookup yields CDR1 SQVTM and CDR2 ANQGSEA. The CDR3 spans 13 residues. Full variable domain (outside the CDR3, taken from reference TRBV29-1 and TRBJ1-5): SAVISQKPSRDICQRGTSLTIQCQVDSQVTMMFWYRQQPGQSLTLIATANQGSEATYESGFVIDKFPISRPNLTFSTLTVSNMSPEDSSIYLCSVGDVSNQPQHFGDGTRLSIL.